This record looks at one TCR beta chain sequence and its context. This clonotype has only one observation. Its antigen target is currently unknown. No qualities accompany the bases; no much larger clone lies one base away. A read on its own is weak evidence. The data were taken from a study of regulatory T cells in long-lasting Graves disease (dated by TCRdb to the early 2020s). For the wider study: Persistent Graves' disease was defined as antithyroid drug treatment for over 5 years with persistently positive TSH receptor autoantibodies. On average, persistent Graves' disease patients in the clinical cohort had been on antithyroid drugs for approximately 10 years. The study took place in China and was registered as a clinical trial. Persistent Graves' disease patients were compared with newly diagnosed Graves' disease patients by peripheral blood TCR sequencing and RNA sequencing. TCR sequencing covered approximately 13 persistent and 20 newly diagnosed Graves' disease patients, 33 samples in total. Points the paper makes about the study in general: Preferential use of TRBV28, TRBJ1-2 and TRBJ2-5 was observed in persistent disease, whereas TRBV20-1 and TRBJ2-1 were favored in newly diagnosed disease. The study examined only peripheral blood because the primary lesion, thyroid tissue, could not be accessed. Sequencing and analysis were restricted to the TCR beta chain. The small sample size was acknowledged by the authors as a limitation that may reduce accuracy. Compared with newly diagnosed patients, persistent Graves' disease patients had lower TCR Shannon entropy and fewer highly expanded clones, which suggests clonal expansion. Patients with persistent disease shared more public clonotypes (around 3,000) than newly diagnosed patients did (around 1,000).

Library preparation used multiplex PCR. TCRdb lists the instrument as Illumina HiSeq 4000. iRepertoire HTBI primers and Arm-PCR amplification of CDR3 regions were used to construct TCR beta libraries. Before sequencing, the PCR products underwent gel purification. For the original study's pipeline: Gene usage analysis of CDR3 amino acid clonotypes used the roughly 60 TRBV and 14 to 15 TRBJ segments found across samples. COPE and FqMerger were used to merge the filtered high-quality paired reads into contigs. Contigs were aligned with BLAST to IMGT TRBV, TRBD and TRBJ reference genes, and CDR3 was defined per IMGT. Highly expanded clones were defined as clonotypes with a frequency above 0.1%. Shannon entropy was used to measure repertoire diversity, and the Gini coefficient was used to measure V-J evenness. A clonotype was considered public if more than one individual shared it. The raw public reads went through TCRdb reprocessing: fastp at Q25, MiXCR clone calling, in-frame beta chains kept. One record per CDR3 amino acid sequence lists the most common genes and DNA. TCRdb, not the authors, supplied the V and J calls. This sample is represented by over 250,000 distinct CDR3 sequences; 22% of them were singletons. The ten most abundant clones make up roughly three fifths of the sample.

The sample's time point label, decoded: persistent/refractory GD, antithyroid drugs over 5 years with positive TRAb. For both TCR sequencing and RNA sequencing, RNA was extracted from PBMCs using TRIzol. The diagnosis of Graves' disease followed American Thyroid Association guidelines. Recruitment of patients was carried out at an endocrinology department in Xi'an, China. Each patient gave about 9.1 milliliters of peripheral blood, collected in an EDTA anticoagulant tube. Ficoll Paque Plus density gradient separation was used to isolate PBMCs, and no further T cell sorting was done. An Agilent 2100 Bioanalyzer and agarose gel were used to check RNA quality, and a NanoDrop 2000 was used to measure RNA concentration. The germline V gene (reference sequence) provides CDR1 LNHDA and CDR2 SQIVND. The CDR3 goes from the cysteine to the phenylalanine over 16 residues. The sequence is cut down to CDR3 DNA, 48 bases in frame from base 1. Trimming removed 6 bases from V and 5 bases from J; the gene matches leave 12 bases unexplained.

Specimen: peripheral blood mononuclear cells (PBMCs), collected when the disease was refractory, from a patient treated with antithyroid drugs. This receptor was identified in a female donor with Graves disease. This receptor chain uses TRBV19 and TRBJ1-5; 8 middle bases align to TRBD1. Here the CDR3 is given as CASSPLYPGGHQPQHF. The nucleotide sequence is TGTGCCAGTAGCCCACTTTACCCAGGGGGCCATCAGCCCCAGCATTTT. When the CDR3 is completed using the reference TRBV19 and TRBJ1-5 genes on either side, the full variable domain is DGGITQSPKYLFRKEGQNVTLSCEQNLNHDAMYWYRQDPGQGLRLIYYSQIVNDFQKGDIAEGYSVSREKKESFPLTVTSAQKNPTAFYLCASSPLYPGGHQPQHFGDGTRLSIL.